Below are 9 T cell receptor beta chains sequenced from a single sample in a study of blood T cell repertoires in COVID-19. This table comes from immunoSEQ multiplex PCR, and its TCRdb copy is limited to in-frame clones, with some not included. The sample yields approximately 200,000 clones, 89% seen once. The sample taken for sequencing was PBMCs or T cells enriched from blood (not recorded which). These receptors originate from a woman between 40 and 50 years old with acute COVID-19.

The gene calls are TRBV15 and TRBJ2-1, with D possibly matching TRBD2 (6 bases). The CDR3 runs to 18 residues. V was trimmed by 1 base and J by 8 bases, leaving 24 bases between them. Germline lookup yields CDR1 LNHNV and CDR2 YYDKDF (reference sequence). The DNA of the CDR3 is TGTGCCACCAGCAGAGCCGGCAATTGGGCGGGGCTATGGGATGAGCAGTTCTTC. Protein product: CATSRAGNWAGLWDEQFF.

The rearrangement links TRBV9 to TRBJ2-1, with D possibly TRBD2 on 6 matching bases. CDR1 SGDLS and CDR2 YYNGEE come from the germline V gene. Trimming removed 1 base at V and 9 bases at J, with 11 bases between. The CDR3 is 13 amino acids. CDR3 DNA: TGTGCCAGCAGCGTATGGAGGGACGGTGAGCAGTTCTTC. It codes for CASSVWRDGEQFF.

This clone has only a few counts. The J gene is TRBJ1-2, the V gene TRBV28; D gene ambiguous. The CDR3 length is 13 residues. Between the trimmed V and J ends, which lost 3 bases and 8 bases, there was a span of 13 bases. Germline loops: CDR1 MDHEN, CDR2 SYDVKM. For the CDR3, the DNA is TGTGCCAGCAGTTTTCGTGCCAGGTTCGGCTACACCTTC. Amino acid sequence: CASSFRARFGYTF.

CDR3 coding DNA: TGTGCCAGCAGCCCGGGACTAGCGGGAGAGACCCAGTACTTC. It specifies CASSPGLAGETQYF. The chain is built from TRBV7-2 and TRBJ2-5; 12 bases are a match to TRBD2. The ends lost 5 bases at V and 4 bases at J; junction bases unmatched: 2. From germline, CDR1 is SGHTA and CDR2 FQGNSA. This CDR3 is built from 14 residues.

The J gene is TRBJ1-1, the V gene TRBV28; D may be TRBD1 (6 bases). The CDR3 extends over 11 amino acids. Germline V gives CDR1 MDHEN, CDR2 SYDVKM. The CDR3 spells CATIRTGEAFF. The CDR3 DNA follows: TGTGCTACCATCCGAACAGGGGAAGCTTTCTTT.

V is TRBV5-1 and J is TRBJ2-2; weak D call: TRBD2 (5 bases). V lost 9 bases and J lost 4, with 19 bases in between. From germline, CDR1 is SGHRS and CDR2 YFSETQ. The CDR3 length is 15 residues. CDR3 residues: CATALRASGTGELFF. Written as DNA, the CDR3 is TGCGCCACCGCTCTGCGGGCGTCAGGCACCGGGGAGCTGTTTTTT.

The chain uses TRBV18 and TRBJ1-4; 8 bases map to TRBD1. V dropped 6 bases and J dropped 3; count of bases not matched to a gene: 3. The V gene's germline CDR1 is KGHSH and CDR2 LQKENI. This CDR3 contains 14 residues. The CDR3 DNA follows: TGTGCCAGCTCTAGACAGGGGTCTAATGAAAAACTGTTTTTT. This translates into CASSRQGSNEKLFF. Based on the CDR3 plus reference TRBV18 and TRBJ1-4, the full variable domain is NAGVMQNPRHLVRRRGQEARLRCSPMKGHSHVYWYRQLPEEGLKFMVYLQKENIIDESGMPKERFSAEFPKEGPSILRIQQVVRGDSAAYFCASSRQGSNEKLFFGSGTQLSVL.

The rearrangement links TRBV27 to TRBJ2-3; 10 bases fit TRBD2. Trimming at V came to 5 bases and at J to 5 bases, leaving 7 bases not matched to a gene. Germline lookup yields CDR1 MNHEY and CDR2 SMNVEV (reference sequence). The CDR3 loop spans 15 amino acids. The CDR3, as DNA: TGTGCCAGCAGTCGATGGACTAGCGGTGAAGATACGCAGTATTTT. Its translation: CASSRWTSGEDTQYF.

V usage is TRBV15 and J usage is TRBJ2-3; tentative D call: TRBD2 (5 bases). In germline, CDR1 is LNHNV, CDR2 YYDKDF (reference sequence). The CDR3 totals 16 residues. V dropped 5 bases and J dropped 2 bases, with 17 bases sitting between them. The CDR3 protein is CATSEGRWELTDTQYF. CDR3 DNA: TGTGCCACCAGCGAAGGCAGGTGGGAGCTCACAGATACGCAGTATTTT.